A selection of T cell receptor beta chains follows, all from one sample in a study of blood T cell repertoires in COVID-19. Clones were sequenced by immunoSEQ multiplex PCR, and TCRdb holds only the in-frame ones, with some missing. The table has over 200,000 clones, approximately 90% seen once; the top ten hold over 0.75%. The sample comprised peripheral blood. These receptors were collected from a man in his 60s with COVID-19, enrolled during active disease. CDR3s leave out the opening cysteine and the closing phenylalanine or tryptophan. Fields, in order: clone size, V gene, CDR3 protein. Some rows have no size entry. The others give once, few or many, or a class for an expanded clone.

>-|TRBV11-2
ASSPQGSEAF
>-|TRBV6-5
ASSYSGTADYGYT
>-|TRBV18
ASSPLVQSGRGDTQY
>-|TRBV2
ASTGLRTNEKLF
>-|TRBV28
ASRGQGDTEAF
>-|TRBV25-1
ASSVGDYGYT
>-|TRBV19
ASSIASGAHNEQF
>-|TRBV28
ASSLGGSGRPEQF
>-|TRBV10-2
ASRDDRLGTEAF
>-|TRBV7-2
ASSLAALWTSGRSTYNEQF
>-|TRBV7-2
ASKTAISSGANVLT
>-|TRBV6-2/TRBV6-3
ASSFGQGVSRYGYT
>-|TRBV5-1
ASRAQTSEQY
>-|TRBV19
ASSSLLNTEAF
>once|TRBV7-6
ASSLAGRGGVTGELF
>-|TRBV10-3
AISGQGDEKLF
>-|TRBV15
ATSRDTAGSTEAF
>-|TRBV3-1/TRBV3-2
ASSQTDEQF
>-|TRBV28
ASSTGTSLYNEQF
>-|TRBV19
ASSITGTNEQY
>-|TRBV28
ASSFIESPSTDTQY
>once|TRBV5-6
ASSFRGLQVAETQY
>-|TRBV30
AWSELSTGGGYEQY
>-|TRBV30
AWRPLRVASLPGELF
>-|TRBV2
ASTGQGISGNTIY
>-|TRBV7-9
ASNPGQGAYEQY
>few|TRBV20-1
SANQRYEQY
>-|TRBV18
ASSLRQGASYEQY
>-|TRBV29-1
SVGGRAYEQY
>-|TRBV10-3
ATTPGVNYGYT
>-|TRBV14
ASSQGRGFGNTIY
>-|TRBV2
AGHLAASSYNEQF
>-|TRBV19
ASSIRENSGNTIY
>-|TRBV5-1
ASSLTSFRPEQY
>-|TRBV10-3
ATWEGSNEQF
>once|TRBV27
ASSHRQTEYSNQPQH
>-|TRBV28
ASSPQGKGGRGAPSSYNEQF
>-|TRBV6-5
ASSYEGASDSPLH
>-|TRBV13
ASSLGDRATEAF
>-|TRBV7-9
ASSFGQGRDEQY
>-|TRBV6-1
ASSEARRRQGAYEQY
>-|TRBV4-2
ASSQEYQAKGNTIY
>-|TRBV24-1
ATSDPGRGPHGGYT
>-|TRBV20-1
SASPRVGGYT
>-|TRBV10-1
ASSESVGQGAF
>-|TRBV6-6
ASSRRQGVRSGELF
>-|TRBV7-2
ASSSIPLAEQF
>once|TRBV19
ASSIMGSSSNQPQH
>few|TRBV6-5
ASNGQGATPTEAF
>-|TRBV19
ASWGPLYGYT
>-|TRBV5-4
ASTPAGYPSNTGELF
>-|TRBV11-2
ASSLDPGVQY
>-|TRBV12-5
ASGLSPYAEQF
>-|TRBV5-4
ASSFKGAIYEQY
>-|TRBV2
ASSEGGYEQY
>-|TRBV19
ASSIPGEAKNIQY
>-|TRBV7-2
ASSRQGTLGQPQH
>-|TRBV27
ASSLFEPGKNIQY
>-|TRBV5-4
ASSLGPQSYEQY
>-|TRBV6-4
ASSEKQGAPYEQY